A selection of T cell receptor beta chains follows, all from one sample in a study of beta chain features in type 1 diabetes. TCRdb's copy holds only in-frame clones and misses some; the assay was immunoSEQ multiplex PCR. Here the sample spans about 710,000 clones, around 15% being singletons. The sample consisted of naive CD4+ T cells from blood. All receptors derive from a man between 18 and 29 years old with type 1 diabetes. Both conserved end residues are part of each CDR3. Fields, in order: J gene, clone size, V gene, D gene, CDR3 protein. A D gene is named only where the DNA matches it firmly. Rows may omit the clone size; those that give it use once, few, many or a size class.

TRBJ2-3,.,TRBV15,.,CATSRVRGSPTDTQYF
TRBJ1-6,.,TRBV30,.,CAWSERRGRYNSPLHF
TRBJ2-5,few,TRBV28,.,CASSLRRDQETQYF
TRBJ1-5,.,TRBV5-1,.,CASSLLGVGNQPQHF
TRBJ2-1,.,TRBV5-1,.,CASSLEAEQFF
TRBJ1-1,.,TRBV30,.,CAWGGGRHPNTEAFF
TRBJ1-1,few,TRBV2,TRBD1,CASSTTRTGRGTEAFF
TRBJ2-6,few,TRBV7-9,.,CASSLVGGGANVLTF
TRBJ2-1,.,TRBV30,TRBD2,CAWSGGSGRAGEQFF
TRBJ2-1,.,TRBV30,TRBD2,CAWSQTSGRAGEQFF
TRBJ2-2,few,TRBV7-3,.,CASSLGSGELFF
TRBJ1-1,.,TRBV6-5,.,CASSYKVNTEAFF
TRBJ2-1,.,TRBV18,.,CASSQDRTEYNEQFF
TRBJ2-1,once,TRBV9,.,CASSARGGAEYNEQFF
TRBJ1-5,few,TRBV30,.,CAWTQGPYQPQHF
TRBJ2-2,.,TRBV7-2,.,CASSLDSAGTGELFF
TRBJ1-4,few,TRBV6-5,.,CASRLGLEGEKLFF
TRBJ2-5,.,TRBV30,.,CAWSPPAVRTQYF
TRBJ1-6,.,TRBV30,.,CAWGETVHNSPLHF
TRBJ2-5,many,TRBV10-3,.,CAIRTEETQYF
TRBJ2-7,.,TRBV23-1,TRBD1,CASSLRTGIDEQYF
TRBJ2-3,few,TRBV29-1,.,CSVDLGSSTDTQYF
TRBJ2-2,few,TRBV7-2,TRBD2,CASSPRLATTGELFF
TRBJ2-7,.,TRBV7-9,TRBD1,CASSSITGGSHEQYF
TRBJ1-2,few,TRBV29-1,.,CSVERGYTF
TRBJ1-2,few,TRBV10-3,.,CAISTDADYGYTF
TRBJ1-3,few,TRBV28,.,CASFSRGNTIYF
TRBJ1-4,.,TRBV7-2,TRBD1,CASSKTTGAGEKLFF
TRBJ2-1,.,TRBV7-9,.,CASSLADRGLNNEQFF
TRBJ2-2,.,TRBV7-3,TRBD1,CASSSDRTGELFF
TRBJ2-7,.,TRBV15,.,CATSRDPGSFLDEQYF
TRBJ2-3,.,TRBV7-3,.,CASSPGFGTDTQYF
TRBJ2-3,.,TRBV4-3,.,CASSQDGQNPWPLGQYF
TRBJ2-2,.,TRBV30,.,CAWEQGPGELFF
TRBJ1-4,few,TRBV9,TRBD1,CASSVGEGAREKLFF
TRBJ2-5,.,TRBV2,.,CASTGNGQETQYF
TRBJ2-2,few,TRBV14,.,CASSPQRGDGELFF